The 32 T cell receptor beta chains presented below share a single source sample, sequenced in a study of shared clonotypes between healthy human individuals. TCRdb's copy holds only in-frame clones and misses some; the assay was immunoSEQ multiplex PCR. The table lists around 500,000 clones, roughly 80% of them singletons. The sequencing input was PBMCs. The receptor set was obtained from a woman in her 40s in good health. Some clones in this sample may be carry-over from other donors' samples.

J is TRBJ2-5 and V is TRBV7-9, with TRBD1 matching over 10 bases. The CDR3 is made up of 15 amino acids. With 4 bases clipped from V and 0 bases from J, the junction kept 2 bases outside the gene matches. Germline V gene data show CDR1 as SEHNR and CDR2 as FQNEAQ (reference sequence). In nucleotides, the CDR3 is TGTGCCAGCAGCTCGACAGGGGGCTACCAAGAGACCCAGTACTTC. Translation gives CASSSTGGYQETQYF.

This chain joins TRBV28 and TRBJ1-5, with D uncertain. Germline CDR1 MDHEN, CDR2 SYDVKM. The V end lost 2 bases, the J end lost 0 bases, and 8 bases lay between the germline ends. The CDR3 loop spans 15 amino acids. The CDR3 region is CASSLGRYSNQPQHF. The DNA for the CDR3 is TGTGCCAGCAGTTTAGGTCGGTATAGCAATCAGCCCCAGCATTTT.

A few counts support this clone. V usage is TRBV30 and J usage is TRBJ2-6; D ambiguous. Between the trimmed V and J ends, which lost 5 bases and 3 bases, there was a span of 11 bases. CDR1 is GTSNPN, CDR2 SVGIG, per germline (reference sequence). The CDR3 contains 14 residues. The CDR3 DNA reads TGTGCCTGGTCAACAGCGTTTGGGGCCAACGTCCTGACTTTC. It translates to CAWSTAFGANVLTF.

A remark on this clone: Germline and junction disagree at one end, which may indicate a read error. V and J are TRBV11-3 and TRBJ2-7, with TRBD2 matching over 10 bases. The CDR3 runs 17 residues. Per germline, CDR1 SGHNT and CDR2 YENEEA. This chain's CDR3 is CASSIELAGSGRDEQYF. CDR3 DNA sequence: TGTGCCAGCAGCATAGAACTAGCGGGGAGTGGGAGGGACGAGCAGTACTTC.

CDR3 region: CASSGDDRPVEYF. The CDR3 DNA sequence: TGTGCCAGCAGTGGAGACGACAGGCCGGTGGAGTACTTC. The J gene is TRBJ2-5, the V gene TRBV2; weak D call: TRBD1 (6 bases). The CDR3 sequence is 13 residues long. Germline CDR1 is SNHLY and CDR2 is FYNNEI. Trimming shortened V by 4 bases and J by 12 bases, and 18 bases separated the two germline ends.

This clone was picked up a small number of times. V usage is TRBV5-4 and J usage is TRBJ1-1; 9 bases align to TRBD1. The V gene end was trimmed by 4 bases and the J gene end by 0 bases; junction bases not matched to a gene: 4. The CDR3 is 15 amino acids. Germline V gives CDR1 SGHNT, CDR2 YYREEE (reference sequence). Here the CDR3 reads CASSTGQGLNTEAFF. The CDR3 region has the DNA TGTGCCAGCAGCACCGGACAGGGGTTGAACACTGAAGCTTTCTTT.

The rearrangement joins TRBV28 to TRBJ1-2; D perhaps matches TRBD1 (5 bases). CDR1 is MDHEN, CDR2 SYDVKM, per germline. Trimming removed 3 bases from V and 2 bases from J, with 10 bases in between. The CDR3 is 14 amino acids. The CDR3 reads CASSFPGTNYGYTF. The CDR3, as DNA: TGTGCCAGCAGTTTCCCAGGGACCAACTATGGCTACACCTTC.

The chain employs TRBV6-4 and TRBJ1-5; 8 bases line up with TRBD1. The CDR3 is 14 amino acids. Germline V CDR1 and CDR2: MRHNA, SNTAGT. V gave up 6 bases and J gave up 7 bases; unmatched junction bases: 8. In nucleotides, the CDR3 is TGTGCCAGCAGCCGAGACAGGGGAGAACAGCCCCAGCATTTT. As protein: CASSRDRGEQPQHF.

Concerning this clone itself: The likely explanation is a read error, given a far larger clone one base away. V and J are TRBV28 and TRBJ2-7; no definite D call. V lost 3 bases and J 2 bases, leaving 2 bases between the germline ends. This CDR3 has 11 amino acids. Germline V lookup: CDR1 MDHEN, CDR2 SYDVKM. CDR3 loop: CASSFTYEQYF. CDR3 DNA sequence: TGTGCCAGCAGTTTCACCTACGAGCAGTACTTC.

The V gene is TRBV7-8, the J gene TRBJ2-3; no clear D. This CDR3 comprises 17 residues. The V end lost 5 bases, the J end lost 0 bases, and 18 bases lay between the germline ends. Germline loops: CDR1 SGHVS, CDR2 FQNEAQ. CDR3 DNA: TGTGCCAGCAGCCCACGACGAGTTAGAGCCAGCACAGATACGCAGTATTTT. Its protein is CASSPRRVRASTDTQYF.

With respect to this clone: A far larger clone is only one base removed, so a read error is likely. The genes are TRBV4-3 and TRBJ1-4, with no clear D. V was shortened by 5 bases and J by 7 bases, with 11 bases between the two germline ends. The CDR3 consists of 13 residues. CDR1 is LGHNA and CDR2 is YSLEER in the germline V gene. In DNA form, the CDR3 reads TGCGCCAGCAGCAAAAGTCCGGCTGAAAAACTGTTTTTT. This translates into CASSKSPAEKLFF.

The rearrangement uses TRBV28 and TRBJ1-1; the D gene is possibly TRBD1 (5 bases). Germline loops: CDR1 MDHEN, CDR2 SYDVKM. Trimming stripped 5 bases from V and 1 base from J, with 8 bases between. The CDR3 loop spans 13 amino acids. This chain's CDR3 is CASSVTANTEAFF. The CDR3 DNA reads TGTGCCAGCAGTGTGACAGCGAACACTGAAGCTTTCTTT.

The rearrangement joins TRBV6-4 to TRBJ2-2; the match to TRBD2 covers 12 bases. CDR3 size: 15 residues. V was pared by 6 bases and J by 5 bases, with 4 bases of the junction left unmatched. Per the germline V gene, CDR1 is MRHNA and CDR2 is SNTAGT. CDR3 sequence reads: CASRELAGGTGELFF. The CDR3, as DNA: TGTGCCAGCAGAGAACTAGCGGGAGGTACCGGGGAGCTGTTTTTT.

The rearrangement links TRBV30 to TRBJ1-5; 10 bases match TRBD1. Trimming removed 5 bases from V and 2 bases from J; junction bases left unmatched: 0. Per germline, CDR1 GTSNPN and CDR2 SVGIG (reference sequence). This CDR3 has 13 amino acids. In DNA form, the CDR3 reads TGTGCCTGGGGACAGGGGGGCAATCAGCCCCAGCATTTT. Protein: CAWGQGGNQPQHF.

The chain is built from TRBV6-1 and TRBJ1-2, with D tentatively TRBD1 (6 bases). The length of the CDR3 is 14 residues. V lost 6 bases, J lost 7 bases, and 18 bases lay in between. The germline gives CDR1 MNHNS, CDR2 SASEGT. CDR3 sequence: CASRSLDSIRGYTF. The DNA for the CDR3 is TGTGCCAGCAGATCCCTGGACAGCATCCGTGGCTACACCTTC.

On this clone: With a far larger clone one base away, a read error is the likely cause. J is TRBJ2-7 and V is TRBV29-1; D uncertain. This CDR3 is built from 12 residues. Germline CDR1 reads SQVTM; CDR2 reads ANQGSEA. Written as DNA, the CDR3 is TGCATCGTTGTCACCGCCAGCGACGAGCAGTACTTC. Translation: CIVVTASDEQYF.

The V and J genes are TRBV5-4 and TRBJ1-1; weak D call: TRBD1 (5 bases). This CDR3 comprises 12 residues. The ends were cut back, 0 bases at V and 11 bases at J, with 11 bases in the middle. Looked up from germline, CDR1 is SGHNT and CDR2 is YYREEE (reference sequence). DNA of the CDR3: TGTGCCAGCAGCTTGGTGGGGACGGAGGCTTTCTTT. It encodes CASSLVGTEAFF.

V usage is TRBV10-3 and J usage is TRBJ2-7; 11 positions agree with TRBD1. Trimming removed 2 bases from V and 1 base from J; junction bases left unmatched: 1. CDR3 length: 15 residues. Germline lookup yields CDR1 ENHRY and CDR2 SYGVKD. CDR3 coding DNA: TGTGCCATCAGTGAGGGGACAGGGGGGTCCTACGAGCAGTACTTC. This translates into CAISEGTGGSYEQYF.

The chain has TRBV11-3 and TRBJ2-3; no reliable D call. The V end lost 4 bases, the J end lost 2 bases, and 4 bases lay between the germline ends. The CDR3 runs 12 residues. CDR1 is SGHNT and CDR2 is YENEEA in the germline V gene. CDR3 sequence: CASSWDTDTQYF. In nucleotides, the CDR3 is TGTGCCAGCAGCTGGGACACAGATACGCAGTATTTT.

This clone has just one count. The chain is built from TRBV4-1 and TRBJ2-7; TRBD1 might be the D (6 bases). The CDR3 consists of 15 residues. Trimming took 2 bases from V and 5 from J, leaving 16 bases between them. Germline V gives CDR1 MGHRA, CDR2 YSYEKL. This chain's CDR3 is CASSQRAGVPDEQYF. The CDR3 nucleotides read TGCGCCAGCAGCCAACGGGCAGGGGTGCCGGACGAGCAGTACTTC.

The chain is built from TRBV2 and TRBJ2-7; D remains unclear. CDR1 and CDR2 from the germline V gene are SNHLY and FYNNEI. The V and J ends lost 6 bases and 4 bases respectively, with 16 bases between them. The CDR3 is made up of 14 amino acids. The DNA for the CDR3 is TGTGCCAGCAGCGTTTTTGCCGTAGAATACGAGCAGTACTTC. The encoded protein is CASSVFAVEYEQYF.

This clone was found many times. The chain recombines TRBV7-9 with TRBJ2-2; D possibly corresponds to TRBD1 (5 bases). The CDR3 spans 15 residues. Germline CDR1 is SEHNR and CDR2 is FQNEAQ (reference sequence). The germline V and J ends were trimmed by 3 bases and 0 bases, with 8 bases remaining between them. DNA for the CDR3: TGTGCCAGCAGCTTTGGGGCAACGAACACCGGGGAGCTGTTTTTT. It is translated as CASSFGATNTGELFF.

With regard to this clone: A single base is all that separates this from a far larger clone, so a read error is likely. This CDR3 fails to terminate in the conserved phenylalanine or tryptophan, so it likely reflects a read error. V gene TRBV4-3 combines with J gene TRBJ2-2, with 8 bases fitting TRBD1. Losses at the gene ends were 0 bases for V and 4 bases for J; bases not matched to a gene: 10. Germline assignment: CDR1 LGHNA and CDR2 YSLEER. The CDR3 totals 18 residues. The CDR3, as DNA: TGCGCCAGCAGCCAAGAGGAGACCAGGGGGCTAGGCACCGGGGAGCTGTTTCTT. Residues: CASSQEETRGLGTGELFL.

This clone was observed at least ten times. This same CDR3 is encoded by further DNA sequences in the sample. The chain couples TRBV7-2 to TRBJ1-3; weak D call: TRBD1 (5 bases). Germline lookup yields CDR1 SGHTA and CDR2 FQGNSA. Trimming pared 1 base from V and 5 bases from J, leaving 18 bases between. The CDR3 loop spans 17 amino acids. CDR3 sequence (DNA): TGTGCCAGCAGCTTAGGGCCTCCACAGGAGGAGCGAAACACCATATATTTT. It yields the protein CASSLGPPQEERNTIYF.

Turning to this clone: This likely traces to a read error, being one base from a far larger clone. The CDR3 region has the DNA TGTGCCAGCAGTGAATGGGACAGGGTGGACGTGGAGCTGTTTTTT. Translated, it gives CASSEWDRVDVELFF. The gene calls are TRBV25-1 and TRBJ2-2; 9 bases map to TRBD1. Germline values: CDR1 MGHDK, CDR2 SYGVNS. The CDR3 length is 15 residues. Trimming cost V 1 base and J 10 bases; bases outside gene matches: 7.

This clone was recorded a few times. This likely traces to a read error, being one base from a far larger clone. Other DNA sequences in the same sample also yield this CDR3. The V gene is TRBV30, the J gene TRBJ1-1, with D tentatively TRBD1 (6 bases). Germline V gene lookup returns CDR1 GTSNPN and CDR2 SVGIG (reference sequence). The V end was cut by 4 bases, the J end by 2 bases, with 14 bases between. The CDR3 consists of 14 residues. CDR3 sequence reads: CAWKAGHRNTEAFF. CDR3 DNA sequence: TGTGCCTGGAAAGCGGGACATCGTAACACTGAAGCTTTCTTT.

This clone was seen a single time. The chain uses TRBV5-4 and TRBJ2-1; TRBD1 matches at 10 bases. CDR1 and CDR2 (germline): SGHNT, YYREEE (reference sequence). Trimming took 6 bases from V and 3 from J; bases not matched to a gene: 18. The CDR3 has 19 amino acids. The CDR3 loop is CASTQSRDRGRVGYNEQFF. The CDR3 nucleotides read TGTGCCAGCACCCAATCCCGGGACAGGGGACGTGTTGGCTACAATGAGCAGTTCTTC.

J is TRBJ2-7 and V is TRBV4-3; maybe TRBD2 (6 bases). V lost 6 bases and J 2 bases, leaving 20 bases between the germline ends. Looked up from germline, CDR1 is LGHNA and CDR2 is YSLEER. This CDR3 comprises 16 residues. In DNA, the CDR3 is TGCGCCAGCAGTCAATATCATGGTAGCGGAGCCTACGAGCAGTACTTC. This codes for CASSQYHGSGAYEQYF.

The chain is built from TRBV27 and TRBJ1-5, with a weak D call TRBD1 (6 bases). V was shortened by 8 bases and J by 6 bases, with 8 bases between the two germline ends. The germline gives CDR1 MNHEY, CDR2 SMNVEV (reference sequence). The length of the CDR3 is 11 residues. This CDR3 reads CASSGVQPQHF. CDR3 in DNA: TGTGCCAGCTCAGGGGTTCAGCCCCAGCATTTT.

The V call is TRBV25-1, the J call TRBJ2-3, with D unresolved. The V and J ends lost 8 bases and 7 bases respectively, with 10 bases between them. Looked up from germline, CDR1 is MGHDK and CDR2 is SYGVNS. The CDR3 has 11 residues. The CDR3 DNA sequence: TGTGCCAGCCTTTTTCTAAATACGCAGTATTTT. This sequence encodes CASLFLNTQYF.

This rearrangement joins TRBV7-2 to TRBJ2-1; D gene ambiguous. With 5 bases removed from V and 0 bases from J, the gap between germline ends came to 14 bases. CDR1 SGHTA and CDR2 FQGNSA come from the germline V gene. CDR3 length equals 16 residues. CDR3 protein: CASSRTGQVSYNEQFF. The CDR3 region has the DNA TGTGCCAGCAGCCGTACGGGTCAGGTCTCCTACAATGAGCAGTTCTTC.

V is TRBV11-1 and J is TRBJ2-2; TRBD1 aligns across 8 bases. The length of the CDR3 is 18 residues. Per the germline V gene, CDR1 is SGHAT and CDR2 is FQDESV (reference sequence). V shed 1 base and J 7 bases; nucleotides not matched to a gene: 14. CDR3 in DNA: TGTGCCAGCAGCTTAGTTTTCGGCGGCAGGGGGCTTGACGGGGAGCTGTTTTTT. It is translated as CASSLVFGGRGLDGELFF.